This T cell receptor beta chain originates from a study of blood T cell repertoires in COVID-19. Study in general: There were acute and convalescent COVID-19 samples, and they came from the United States, Italy and Spain.

The data were produced by immunoSEQ multiplex PCR, yet TCRdb's version contains in-frame clones alone and is incomplete. The table has under 350,000 clones, roughly 90% seen once; the top ten hold 1.5% to 2%. This CDR3 contains 13 residues. The V gene's germline CDR1 is SGHRS and CDR2 YFSETQ. The V end lost 4 bases, the J end lost 6 bases, and 13 bases lay between the germline ends. To note about this clone: At the DNA level, this CDR3 is encoded by other sequences in the same sample as well.

Input material: peripheral blood. This sequence originates from a woman aged 25-40 years with COVID-19, enrolled during active disease. The chain uses TRBV5-1 and TRBJ1-1; D possibly corresponds to TRBD1 (5 bases). CDR3 DNA sequence: TGCGCCAGCAGCCCCCTGGGGGGAGCTGAAGCTTTCTTT. Amino acids: CASSPLGGAEAFF.